Each of the 19 T cell receptor beta chains below was sequenced from the same sample in a study of neoadjuvant anti-PD-1 for oral cavity cancer. Profiled with immunoSEQ multiplex PCR; TCRdb holds only in-frame clones, not every one. This repertoire shows roughly 68,000 clones, 80% to 90% found once; its top ten account for approximately 2.6%. The time point is: after neoadjuvant nivolumab, at surgical resection. The source was PBMCs, collected after nivolumab (anti-PD-1) treatment. These receptors came from a person aged 35 to 85 with oral cavity squamous cell carcinoma.

The chain carries TRBV4-2 and TRBJ2-3; D not resolved. There are 16 residues in the CDR3. Germline V gene sequence: CDR1 LGHNA, CDR2 YNFKEQ. V lost 1 base, J lost 0 bases, and 11 bases lay in between. The CDR3 nucleotides read TGTGCCAGCAGCCAAGGAAGGGTGGGGAGCACAGATACGCAGTATTTT. Encoded protein: CASSQGRVGSTDTQYF.

V gene TRBV7-9 combines with J gene TRBJ1-5; no clear D. Looked up from germline, CDR1 is SEHNR and CDR2 is FQNEAQ (reference sequence). Trimming took off 1 base at V and 4 bases at J, with 8 bases between the two ends. The CDR3 sequence is 14 residues long. CDR3 nucleotides: TGTGCCAGCAGCTTAGAAGGGTGGAATCAGCCCCAGCATTTT. It encodes CASSLEGWNQPQHF.

This clone turned up a few times. This chain uses TRBV5-1 with TRBJ2-1; 9 bases are a match to TRBD2. The trim removed 0 bases at V and 8 bases at J, leaving 15 bases unmatched. The CDR3 is 18 amino acids. The germline gives CDR1 SGHRS, CDR2 YFSETQ. The CDR3 nucleotides are TGCGCCAGCAGCTTGGCCGGGTCGGCTAGCGGGGATAGCCATGAGCAGTTCTTC. Translating gives CASSLAGSASGDSHEQFF.

The chain has TRBV6-5 and TRBJ2-7; 8 nucleotides match TRBD2. This CDR3 region has 14 residues. V gave up 6 bases and J gave up 5 bases; unmatched junction bases: 9. Germline V gene lookup returns CDR1 MNHEY and CDR2 SVGAGI. The CDR3 here is CASREREFLNEQYF. The CDR3 DNA reads as TGTGCCAGCAGGGAGCGGGAGTTTCTCAACGAGCAGTACTTC.

The rearrangement joins TRBV5-1 to TRBJ1-1; TRBD1 matches at 7 bases. Per the germline V gene, CDR1 is SGHRS and CDR2 is YFSETQ. V trimming: 4 bases; J trimming: 0 bases; junction bases outside the gene matches: 3. CDR3 size: 14 residues. The CDR3 protein is CASSPGQMNTEAFF. The CDR3 bases are TGCGCCAGCAGCCCGGGACAGATGAACACTGAAGCTTTCTTT.

The chain employs TRBV5-1 and TRBJ2-7, with D possibly matching TRBD2 (6 bases). The V gene lost 2 bases and the J gene lost 0 bases, with 6 bases spanning the gap. The germline CDR1 and CDR2 sequences are SGHRS and YFSETQ. The CDR3 length is 13 residues. The CDR3 region has the DNA TGCGCCAGCAGCTTCGGGGGCTCCTACGAGCAGTACTTC. Amino acids: CASSFGGSYEQYF.

The chain carries TRBV18 and TRBJ1-1, with D unresolved. Germline lookup yields CDR1 KGHSH and CDR2 LQKENI. This CDR3 is 14 amino acids long. V was pared by 3 bases and J by 0 bases, with 8 bases between. In DNA, the CDR3 is TGTGCCAGCTCACCCCCCCTTGTGAACACTGAAGCTTTCTTT. This gives the protein CASSPPLVNTEAFF.

This clone was counted once. The V call is TRBV19, the J call TRBJ1-4, with TRBD1 matching over 7 bases. V lost 5 bases, J lost 7 bases, and 10 bases stayed unmatched. Germline V CDR1 and CDR2: LNHDA, SQIVND (reference sequence). The CDR3 contains 15 residues. The CDR3, as DNA: TGTGCCAGTAGTCCCGGGACAGCCGGCGGTGAAAAACTGTTTTTT. It specifies CASSPGTAGGEKLFF.

A note on this clone: The junction departs from germline at one end; a sequencing error may be responsible. The chain links TRBV7-9 to TRBJ1-2; D is unclear. CDR1 and CDR2 (germline): SEHNR, FQNEAQ (reference sequence). CDR3 length equals 15 residues. Written as DNA, the CDR3 is TGTGCCAGCAGCTTAAGTGGGGTGACTAACCATGGCTACACCTTC. This sequence encodes CASSLSGVTNHGYTF.

This chain connects TRBV4-1 to TRBJ2-7; D possibly corresponds to TRBD2 (5 bases). Trimming removed 5 bases at V and 1 base at J, with 12 bases between. Germline V gene data show CDR1 as MGHRA and CDR2 as YSYEKL. This CDR3 is 14 amino acids long. CDR3 coding DNA: TGCGCCAGCAGCAACGGCGGGCAGTCCTACGAGCAGTACTTC. Amino acid sequence: CASSNGGQSYEQYF.

This clone was observed once. The J gene is TRBJ1-4, the V gene TRBV30; 8 bases line up with TRBD1. J lost 5 bases, V lost 2 bases, and 10 bases had no gene match. Germline CDR1 GTSNPN, CDR2 SVGIG (reference sequence). This CDR3 contains 16 residues. The CDR3 region is CAWSRGDRGKNEKLFF. CDR3 DNA sequence: TGTGCCTGGAGTAGGGGAGACAGGGGAAAAAATGAAAAACTGTTTTTT.

The genes are TRBV7-9 and TRBJ1-1; no clear D. The length of the CDR3 is 14 residues. Germline CDR1 SEHNR, CDR2 FQNEAQ (reference sequence). With 5 bases removed from V and 1 base from J, the gap between germline ends came to 11 bases. CDR3 DNA sequence: TGTGCCAGCAGCCCCGTCCTCGGGAACACTGAAGCTTTCTTT. Its translation: CASSPVLGNTEAFF.

The chain uses TRBV27 and TRBJ2-3; 15 nucleotides align to TRBD2. Trimming removed 4 bases from V and 6 bases from J; junction bases left unmatched: 8. The CDR3 totals 17 residues. The V gene's germline CDR1 is MNHEY and CDR2 SMNVEV (reference sequence). CDR3 in amino acids: CASSSGLAGGLADTQYF. In DNA, the CDR3 is TGTGCCAGCAGTTCCGGACTAGCGGGAGGGCTGGCGGATACGCAGTATTTT.

The chain employs TRBV18 and TRBJ1-1, with D perhaps matching TRBD1 (5 bases). Trimming took 6 bases from V and 8 from J, leaving 13 bases between them. The CDR3 is made up of 12 amino acids. CDR1 KGHSH and CDR2 LQKENI come from the germline V gene. The chain's CDR3 is CASSYQPGEAFF. CDR3 bases: TGTGCCAGCTCTTACCAACCAGGGGAAGCTTTCTTT.

This sequence joins TRBV11-2 and TRBJ2-7, with 7 bases lining up with TRBD1. CDR1 is SGHAT, CDR2 FQNNGV, per germline. The V segment lost 0 bases and the J segment 6 bases; nucleotides outside the gene matches: 5. The CDR3 has 14 residues. The chain's CDR3 is CASSLEGTVAEQYF. The CDR3 DNA is TGTGCCAGCAGCTTAGAGGGGACAGTCGCCGAGCAGTACTTC. Full variable domain (rest looked up from reference TRBV11-2 and TRBJ2-7): EAGVAQSPRYKIIEKRQSVAFWCNPISGHATLYWYQQILGQGPKLLIQFQNNGVVDDSQLPKDRFSAERLKGVDSTLKIQPAKLEDSAVYLCASSLEGTVAEQYFGPGTRLTVT.

The chain carries TRBV2 and TRBJ1-3, with D maybe TRBD1 (5 bases). CDR1 is SNHLY and CDR2 is FYNNEI in the germline V gene. The V end lost 8 bases, the J end lost 1 base, and 12 bases lay between the germline ends. This CDR3 has 14 residues. CDR3 sequence: CASGGLISGNTIYF. The CDR3 DNA follows: TGTGCCAGCGGGGGACTCATATCTGGAAACACCATATATTTT.

This chain connects TRBV10-1 to TRBJ1-1; a weak D match, TRBD1 (5 bases). Germline V CDR1 and CDR2: WNHNN, SYGVQD (reference sequence). The CDR3 totals 13 residues. Trimming took off 0 bases at V and 7 bases at J, with 9 bases between the two ends. The CDR3 protein is CASSESGGGEAFF. CDR3 nucleotide sequence: TGCGCCAGCAGTGAGTCCGGGGGGGGTGAAGCTTTCTTT.

The V call is TRBV6-1, the J call TRBJ2-5; 7 bases map to TRBD1. The CDR3 length is 16 residues. V lost 1 base to trimming and J lost 1 base; unmatched junction nucleotides: 6. The germline gives CDR1 MNHNS, CDR2 SASEGT. The CDR3 nucleotides are TGTGCCAGCAGTGAAGGGACAGGTCCCTCCCAAGAGACCCAGTACTTC. Amino acids: CASSEGTGPSQETQYF.

The chain links TRBV27 to TRBJ2-5; a weak D match, TRBD2 (5 bases). CDR3 length: 13 residues. Germline V gene data show CDR1 as MNHEY and CDR2 as SMNVEV (reference sequence). The V end lost 4 bases, the J end lost 5 bases, and 11 bases lay between the germline ends. The CDR3 DNA follows: TGTGCCAGCAGTTCCCCAGAGCGGGAGACCCAGTACTTC. Translated, it gives CASSSPERETQYF.